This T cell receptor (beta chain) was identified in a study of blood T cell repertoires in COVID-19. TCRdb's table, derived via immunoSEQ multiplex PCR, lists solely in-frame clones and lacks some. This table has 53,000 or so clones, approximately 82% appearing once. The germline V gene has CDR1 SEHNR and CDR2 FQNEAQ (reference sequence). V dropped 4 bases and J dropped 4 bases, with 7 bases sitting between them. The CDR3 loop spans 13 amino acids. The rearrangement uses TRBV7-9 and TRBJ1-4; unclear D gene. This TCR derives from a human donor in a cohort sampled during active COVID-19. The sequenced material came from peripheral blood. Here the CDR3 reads CASSWQINEKLFF. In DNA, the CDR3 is TGTGCCAGCAGCTGGCAGATTAATGAAAAACTGTTTTTT.